The 19 T cell receptor beta chains below all came from one sample that was sequenced in a study of cytomegalovirus exposure and HLA in healthy donors. Both 60 Vbeta primers and 13 Jbeta primers went into the PCR. The assay was immunoSEQ multiplex PCR, and TCRdb's table has in-frame clones only and misses some. The sample records tens of thousands of clones, more than 70% being singletons. Sequencing was done on a sample of PBMCs. The receptor source for this set is a man in his forties in good health and CMV-seronegative.

Notes on this clone: At one of its ends the junction is not consistent with the germline gene, which may arise from a read error. The identical CDR3 is also encoded by other nucleotide sequences in the sample. The chain combines TRBV4-1 with TRBJ2-7; 8 bases match TRBD2. CDR3 length equals 15 residues. Per the germline V gene, CDR1 is MGHRA and CDR2 is YSYEKL. CDR3 coding DNA: TGTGCCAGCAGCCAAGAAAGCGGGAGCTCCTACGAGCAGTACTTC. It specifies CASSQESGSSYEQYF.

CDR3 in amino acids: CASSQDLGSRGGSYNEQFF. For the CDR3, the DNA is TGTGCCAGCAGCCAAGATCTTGGATCCCGGGGGGGTTCATACAATGAGCAGTTCTTC. The chain uses TRBV4-2 and TRBJ2-1; TRBD2 matches at 8 bases. Germline-derived CDR1 and CDR2 are LGHNA and YNFKEQ. This CDR3 region has 19 residues. V was clipped by 0 bases and J by 4 bases; unmatched bases: 14.

V gene TRBV5-1 combines with J gene TRBJ2-1; D possibly corresponds to TRBD2 (5 bases). Trimming stripped 4 bases from V and 8 bases from J, with 19 bases between. CDR3 size: 15 residues. Germline loops: CDR1 SGHRS, CDR2 YFSETQ. The CDR3 sequence: CASSPGLGLVDEQFF. Here the CDR3 DNA reads TGCGCCAGCAGCCCAGGACTGGGGTTAGTGGATGAGCAGTTCTTC. The full variable domain, completed using reference TRBV5-1 and TRBJ2-1, is KAGVTQTPRYLIKTRGQQVTLSCSPISGHRSVSWYQQTPGQGLQFLFEYFSETQRNKGNFPGRFSGRQFSNSRSEMNVSTLELGDSALYLCASSPGLGLVDEQFFGPGTRLTVL.

The chain employs TRBV7-3 and TRBJ1-1, with TRBD1 matching 10 bases. The length of the CDR3 is 14 residues. The J segment lost 7 bases and the V segment lost 3 bases, leaving 5 bases of the junction unmatched. CDR1 SGHTA and CDR2 FQGTGA come from the germline V gene. CDR3 in amino acids: CASSLTGGRDEAFF. In nucleotides, the CDR3 is TGTGCCAGCAGCTTGACAGGGGGCCGTGATGAAGCTTTCTTT.

J is TRBJ2-5 and V is TRBV7-9, with 14 bases lining up with TRBD2. Germline trimming cut 5 bases from V and 4 bases from J; bases unmatched to any gene: 6. The CDR3 has 16 amino acids. CDR1 is SEHNR and CDR2 is FQNEAQ in the germline V gene (reference sequence). The CDR3 nucleotides read TGTGCCAGCAGCCCTCCGGGACTAGCGGGAGTAGAGACCCAGTACTTC. Translating gives CASSPPGLAGVETQYF.

This chain connects TRBV4-1 to TRBJ2-2; TRBD1 aligns across 9 bases. The CDR3 covers 17 residues. CDR1 is MGHRA and CDR2 is YSYEKL in the germline V gene. V dropped 2 bases and J dropped 7; count of bases not matched to a gene: 11. CDR3 in amino acids: CASSQSFWDRAGGELFF. The CDR3 coding sequence is TGCGCCAGCAGCCAAAGTTTTTGGGACAGGGCGGGCGGGGAGCTGTTTTTT.

V and J are TRBV7-8 and TRBJ2-3; 8 bases line up with TRBD2. Germline V CDR1 and CDR2: SGHVS, FQNEAQ. Trimming removed 2 bases from V and 5 bases from J; junction bases left unmatched: 12. The CDR3 is 17 residues long. CDR3 loop: CASSLTYSGSIGDTQYF. As DNA, the CDR3 is TGTGCCAGCAGCTTAACCTACAGCGGGAGTATAGGAGATACGCAGTATTTT.

This clone came up once. The chain uses TRBV18 and TRBJ1-1; D gene ambiguous. V lost 2 bases to trimming and J lost 0 bases, with 7 bases between them. This CDR3 spans 14 amino acids. The germline CDR1 and CDR2 sequences are KGHSH and LQKENI. The CDR3 coding sequence is TGTGCCAGCTCACCAGTAGATATGAACACTGAAGCTTTCTTT. Encoded protein: CASSPVDMNTEAFF.

As to this clone: Other DNA sequences within the sample encode an identical CDR3. This rearrangement joins TRBV5-1 to TRBJ2-1; possibly TRBD2 for D (6 bases). With 1 base removed from V and 8 bases from J, the gap between germline ends came to 7 bases. CDR3 length equals 12 residues. Germline V lookup: CDR1 SGHRS, CDR2 YFSETQ. In DNA, the CDR3 is TGCGCCAGCAGCTTGTCGGGGGATGAGCAGTTCTTC. Translation gives CASSLSGDEQFF.

This chain links TRBV28 with TRBJ2-2; possibly TRBD1 for D (6 bases). CDR3 length equals 15 residues. Germline loops: CDR1 MDHEN, CDR2 SYDVKM. Trimming stripped 2 bases from V and 5 bases from J, with 12 bases between. The CDR3 protein is CASSLNKRGTGELFF. In DNA, the CDR3 is TGTGCCAGCAGTTTAAACAAGAGGGGGACCGGGGAGCTGTTTTTT.

This clone came up a few times. The CDR3 region has the DNA TGTGCCAGTAGTATACAGGCAGATAGCAATCAGCCCCAGCATTTT. Translation gives CASSIQADSNQPQHF. V and J are TRBV19 and TRBJ1-5, with D uncertain. V was pared by 2 bases and J by 0 bases, with 8 bases between. This CDR3 has 15 residues. In germline, CDR1 is LNHDA, CDR2 SQIVND (reference sequence).

The chain combines TRBV6-4 with TRBJ2-2, with D maybe TRBD1 (5 bases). CDR3 length equals 14 residues. V was clipped by 2 bases and J by 6 bases, with 10 bases between them. Germline V gene sequence: CDR1 MRHNA, CDR2 SNTAGT. This CDR3 reads CASSDTDRPGELFF. CDR3 bases: TGTGCCAGCAGTGACACCGACAGACCCGGGGAGCTGTTTTTT.

The chain links TRBV19 to TRBJ2-3; TRBD2 agrees at 9 bases. The length of the CDR3 is 14 residues. V gave up 0 bases and J gave up 11 bases; unmatched junction bases: 6. Looked up from germline, CDR1 is LNHDA and CDR2 is SQIVND (reference sequence). CDR3 residues: CASSIDTSGQRQYF. The CDR3 DNA reads as TGTGCCAGTAGTATAGATACTAGCGGGCAACGGCAGTATTTT.

This rearrangement joins TRBV5-8 to TRBJ2-7; 13 bases map to TRBD2. After removal of 4 bases from V and 5 bases from J, the junction contained 3 bases not matched to a gene. CDR1 SGHTS and CDR2 YDEGEE come from the germline V gene. This CDR3 is 14 amino acids long. This CDR3 is CASSRTSGRDEQYF. In nucleotides, the CDR3 is TGTGCCAGCAGCCGGACTAGCGGGAGAGACGAGCAGTACTTC.

The chain has TRBV6-1 and TRBJ2-1; D is perhaps TRBD2 (6 bases). This CDR3 is built from 16 residues. V lost 4 bases and J lost 9, with 22 bases in between. Germline assignment: CDR1 MNHNS and CDR2 SASEGT. CDR3 sequence (DNA): TGTGCCAGCAGTGGCGGGGTGGTACTAGGGGCTGCTGAGCAGTTCTTC. Residues: CASSGGVVLGAAEQFF.

The chain is built from TRBV28 and TRBJ2-2, with 7 bases matching TRBD1. The V gene's germline CDR1 is MDHEN and CDR2 SYDVKM. CDR3 size: 13 residues. After removal of 5 bases from V and 7 bases from J, the junction contained 4 bases not matched to a gene. CDR3 protein: CASSEQGNGELFF. CDR3 in DNA: TGTGCCAGCAGTGAACAGGGGAACGGGGAGCTGTTTTTT. Combining the CDR3 with reference TRBV28 and TRBJ2-2 gives the whole variable domain DVKVTQSSRYLVKRTGEKVFLECVQDMDHENMFWYRQDPGLGLRLIYFSYDVKMKEKGDIPEGYSVSREKKERFSLILESASTNQTSMYLCASSEQGNGELFFGEGSRLTVL.

This chain connects TRBV7-8 to TRBJ2-4; D possibly corresponds to TRBD2 (6 bases). From germline, CDR1 is SGHVS and CDR2 FQNEAQ. This CDR3 comprises 13 residues. The V gene lost 5 bases and the J gene lost 7 bases, with 12 bases spanning the gap. CDR3 sequence: CASSQEGGNIQYF. In DNA form, the CDR3 reads TGTGCCAGCAGCCAGGAGGGCGGGAACATTCAGTACTTC.

This sequence joins TRBV9 and TRBJ2-5; D is perhaps TRBD1 (5 bases). The length of the CDR3 is 15 residues. Trimming left V 3 bases short and J 5 bases short, with 17 bases between. From germline, CDR1 is SGDLS and CDR2 YYNGEE. Here the CDR3 DNA reads TGTGCCAGCAGCGCGACGCCCACAGGTGGGGAGACCCAGTACTTC. Its translation: CASSATPTGGETQYF.

V and J are TRBV5-1 and TRBJ2-7, with TRBD1 matching over 7 bases. The CDR3 is 15 residues long. In germline, CDR1 is SGHRS, CDR2 YFSETQ. V shed 3 bases and J 2 bases; nucleotides not matched to a gene: 8. CDR3 loop: CASSSQGSHTYEQYF. The CDR3 region has the DNA TGCGCCAGCAGCTCACAGGGGTCACACACCTACGAGCAGTACTTC.